What follows are 14 T cell receptor beta chains derived from one specimen sequenced in a study of cytomegalovirus exposure and HLA in healthy donors. PCR was performed using 60 Vbeta and 13 Jbeta primers. Only in-frame clones appear in the TCRdb table, and some are missing; sequencing was by immunoSEQ multiplex PCR. The sample gives under 150,000 clones, roughly 9% of which show up once; 6.5% to 8.5% is in the top ten. Sequencing input: PBMCs. The receptor source for this set is a woman between 40 and 55 years old in good health and CMV-seropositive.

This clone was seen only a few times. In nucleotides, the CDR3 is TGTGCCAGCAGTGACTCCGGGACAGCCTCAGATACGCAGTATTTT. This sequence encodes CASSDSGTASDTQYF. V usage is TRBV6-4 and J usage is TRBJ2-3, with 7 nucleotides matching TRBD1. Per the germline V gene, CDR1 is MRHNA and CDR2 is SNTAGT. CDR3 length: 15 amino acids. V lost 0 bases and J lost 4; bases outside the gene matches: 4.

The chain recombines TRBV9 with TRBJ2-3, with 14 bases identical to TRBD2. V gave up 5 bases and J gave up 2 bases; unmatched junction bases: 10. Germline values: CDR1 SGDLS, CDR2 YYNGEE. There are 18 residues in the CDR3. The CDR3 DNA sequence: TGTGCCAGCAGTCTTGGGACTAGCGGGGGCGTCCTCACAGATACGCAGTATTTT. Amino acid sequence: CASSLGTSGGVLTDTQYF.

The sample holds a few counts of this clone. CDR3 sequence (DNA): TGTGCCAGCACCTCCGGCAGGGGATCTGGAAACACCATATATTTT. As protein: CASTSGRGSGNTIYF. The chain combines TRBV2 with TRBJ1-3; D might be TRBD1 (6 bases). The ends were cut back, 7 bases at V and 1 base at J, with 14 bases in the middle. The CDR3 is made up of 15 amino acids. Germline values: CDR1 SNHLY, CDR2 FYNNEI.

The chain uses TRBV5-1 and TRBJ2-5; D possibly corresponds to TRBD2 (5 bases). The CDR3 consists of 14 residues. The germline V gene encodes CDR1 SGHRS and CDR2 YFSETQ. Trimming left V 0 bases short and J 5 bases short, with 11 bases between. DNA of the CDR3: TGCGCCAGCAGCTTGGTTGCTAGCCGGGAGACCCAGTACTTC. Residues: CASSLVASRETQYF.

In this sample, this clone turned up a few times. The chain links TRBV2 to TRBJ2-5; maybe TRBD1 (6 bases). V was trimmed by 10 bases and J by 4 bases, leaving 16 bases between them. CDR1 and CDR2 from the germline V gene are SNHLY and FYNNEI. The CDR3 covers 13 residues. Here the CDR3 reads CANSPGQRETQYF. CDR3 DNA sequence: TGTGCCAACTCACCGGGACAAAGAGAGACCCAGTACTTC.

The chain links TRBV29-1 to TRBJ1-1, with 9 bases aligning to TRBD1. CDR1 is SQVTM and CDR2 is ANQGSEA in the germline V gene. CDR3 length: 13 amino acids. The J segment lost 6 bases and the V segment lost 0 bases, leaving 2 bases of the junction unmatched. The CDR3 is CSVEDWDRAEAFF. CDR3 DNA sequence: TGCAGCGTTGAAGATTGGGACAGGGCTGAAGCTTTCTTT.

The V and J genes are TRBV7-2 and TRBJ2-5; 9 bases are a match to TRBD2. The CDR3 has 15 residues. The germline V gene has CDR1 SGHTA and CDR2 FQGNSA. The trim removed 1 base at V and 5 bases at J, leaving 5 bases unmatched. The CDR3 DNA reads as TGTGCCAGCAGCTTAGGCGGGGGGGCTTGGGAGACCCAGTACTTC. It is translated as CASSLGGGAWETQYF.

This clone was observed a handful of times. The chain employs TRBV15 and TRBJ1-2; D is unresolved. The CDR3 length is 15 residues. Germline V gene lookup returns CDR1 LNHNV and CDR2 YYDKDF (reference sequence). V lost 1 base, J lost 7 bases, and 16 bases lay in between. CDR3 sequence reads: CATSRARSDSGGYTF. The CDR3 DNA reads TGTGCCACCAGCAGAGCTAGGTCTGACTCGGGTGGCTACACCTTC.

Only a few counts were recorded for this clone. This chain connects TRBV2 to TRBJ1-1, with 10 positions matching TRBD1. The CDR3 loop spans 16 amino acids. Germline CDR1 is SNHLY and CDR2 is FYNNEI. J gave up 1 base and V 2 bases, and 4 bases lay outside the gene matches. In DNA, the CDR3 is TGTGCCAGCAGTGAACCCTGGACAGGGGGGAACACTGAAGCTTTCTTT. Amino acids: CASSEPWTGGNTEAFF.

The chain carries TRBV7-9 and TRBJ2-5, with 9 bases fitting TRBD2. The germline V gene encodes CDR1 SEHNR and CDR2 FQNEAQ (reference sequence). V was clipped by 2 bases and J by 5 bases; unmatched bases: 6. The length of the CDR3 is 15 residues. The DNA for the CDR3 is TGTGCCAGCAGCTTATGGGCTAGCGGGGCCGAGACCCAGTACTTC. Protein: CASSLWASGAETQYF.

V and J are TRBV9 and TRBJ2-3, with 7 bases matching TRBD2. The germline V gene encodes CDR1 SGDLS and CDR2 YYNGEE. The trim removed 0 bases at V and 1 base at J, leaving 5 bases unmatched. The CDR3 spans 16 residues. The CDR3 loop is CASSVDASGGTDTQYF. CDR3 sequence (DNA): TGTGCCAGCAGCGTAGACGCGAGCGGGGGCACAGATACGCAGTATTTT. The entire variable domain, with the rest obtained from reference TRBV9 and TRBJ2-3, is as follows: DSGVTQTPKHLITATGQRVTLRCSPRSGDLSVYWYQQSLDQGLQFLIQYYNGEERAKGNILERFSAQQFPDLHSELNLSSLELGDSALYFCASSVDASGGTDTQYFGPGTRLTVL.

This clone was seen a handful of times. The chain has TRBV19 and TRBJ1-1; no clear D gene. V was shortened by 7 bases and J by 3 bases, with 24 bases between the two germline ends. Germline CDR1 and CDR2: LNHDA and SQIVND (reference sequence). This CDR3 spans 17 amino acids. The CDR3 region is CASKSPPGRRRDTEAFF. The CDR3 DNA sequence: TGTGCCAGTAAGTCCCCCCCGGGCAGGAGGAGGGACACTGAAGCTTTCTTT. The full variable domain, completed using reference TRBV19 and TRBJ1-1, is DGGITQSPKYLFRKEGQNVTLSCEQNLNHDAMYWYRQDPGQGLRLIYYSQIVNDFQKGDIAEGYSVSREKKESFPLTVTSAQKNPTAFYLCASKSPPGRRRDTEAFFGQGTRLTVV.

A few counts support this clone. CDR3: CASSRDLLPSTDTQYF. The CDR3 bases are TGTGCCAGCAGCCGGGACTTACTACCTAGCACAGATACGCAGTATTTT. The J gene is TRBJ2-3, the V gene TRBV27; tentatively, D is TRBD2 (6 bases). Between the trimmed V and J ends, which lost 6 bases and 0 bases, there was a span of 16 bases. Germline V gives CDR1 MNHEY, CDR2 SMNVEV (reference sequence). The CDR3 loop spans 16 amino acids.

This clone appeared a few times. The CDR3 is CASSGAYPNQPQHF. As DNA, the CDR3 is TGTGCCAGCAGTGGAGCCTACCCCAATCAGCCCCAGCATTTT. The chain couples TRBV2 to TRBJ1-5; the D is unclear. The CDR3 is 14 residues long. V lost 4 bases to trimming and J lost 3 bases, with 10 bases between them. CDR1 and CDR2 from the germline V gene are SNHLY and FYNNEI.